This TCR beta chain was documented in a study of Ad26.COV2.S vaccination and SARS-CoV-2 variants. Trimming took off 4 bases at V and 0 bases at J, with 13 bases between the two ends. CDR3 size: 15 residues. Germline CDR1 MGHRA, CDR2 YSYEKL. As for treatment: 15 to 20 received Ad26.COV2.S at low or high dose, single or two shots; several received placebo; per-sample allocation not given. Sampling happened 63 days after the first vaccine or placebo injection. The data were produced by immunoSEQ multiplex PCR, yet TCRdb's version contains in-frame clones alone and is incomplete. The data show about 350,000 clones, around 90% seen once.

The sequence derives from a person between 18 and 65 years old who received the Ad26.COV2.S COVID-19 vaccine or a placebo. The sequencing used peripheral blood, collected in a trial of Ad26.COV2.S vaccine versus placebo. The chain couples TRBV4-1 to TRBJ2-7, with a possible D match to TRBD1 (6 bases). The CDR3 coding sequence is TGCGCCAGCAGCCCCCGGGACACCATCTCCTACGAGCAGTACTTC. As protein: CASSPRDTISYEQYF.